The rows below give T cell receptor beta chains drawn from one sample of a study of blood T cell repertoires in COVID-19. The protocol was immunoSEQ multiplex PCR, while the TCRdb copy is restricted to in-frame clones and leaves out a portion. The repertoire has around 200,000 clones, about 81% of them found once; the top ten carry around 8.8%. The sample consisted of PBMCs or T cells enriched from blood (not recorded which). These receptors were taken from a man aged 35 to 55 who had recovered from COVID-19. CDR3s include the opening cysteine and the closing phenylalanine or tryptophan. A D gene is named only where the DNA matches it firmly. Only some rows state a clone size, as once, few, many or a class for expanded clones.

d_call: NA; j_call: TRBJ1-4; v_call: TRBV5-1; clone_size: once; cdr3_aa: CASSGRAFGSNEKLFF; cdr3_nt: TGCGCCAGCAGCGGGAGGGCATTCGGGTCTAATGAAAAACTGTTTTTT
d_call: NA; j_call: TRBJ1-4; v_call: TRBV7-9; clone_size: few; cdr3_aa: CASSLPNEKLFF; cdr3_nt: TGTGCCAGCAGCCTACCTAATGAAAAACTGTTTTTT
d_call: TRBD1; j_call: TRBJ2-5; v_call: TRBV6-1; clone_size: NA; cdr3_aa: CASSDFGQGRQETQYF; cdr3_nt: TGTGCCAGCAGTGACTTCGGACAGGGGCGTCAAGAGACCCAGTACTTC
d_call: NA; j_call: TRBJ1-2; v_call: TRBV5-1; clone_size: NA; cdr3_aa: CASSLPAGGYTF; cdr3_nt: TGCGCCAGCAGCCTCCCCGCGGGGGGCTACACCTTC
d_call: TRBD2; j_call: TRBJ2-1; v_call: TRBV4-2; clone_size: NA; cdr3_aa: CASSQTGTSGNNEQFF; cdr3_nt: TGTGCCAGCAGCCAAACCGGGACTAGCGGAAACAATGAGCAGTTCTTC
d_call: NA; j_call: TRBJ2-5; v_call: TRBV28; clone_size: NA; cdr3_aa: CASSPWRAETQYF; cdr3_nt: TGTGCCAGCAGTCCTTGGCGGGCGGAGACCCAGTACTTC
d_call: NA; j_call: TRBJ1-2; v_call: TRBV12-3/TRBV12-4; clone_size: NA; cdr3_aa: CASTDRPYGYTF; cdr3_nt: TGTGCCAGCACAGACAGACCCTATGGCTACACCTTC
d_call: TRBD1; j_call: TRBJ2-3; v_call: TRBV2; clone_size: NA; cdr3_aa: CASSETGGPDTQYF; cdr3_nt: TGTGCCAGCAGTGAAACAGGGGGCCCAGATACGCAGTATTTT
d_call: TRBD2; j_call: TRBJ2-7; v_call: TRBV6-6; clone_size: NA; cdr3_aa: CASSYPLTSGDEQYF; cdr3_nt: TGTGCCAGCAGTTACCCCCTGACTAGCGGGGACGAGCAGTACTTC
d_call: TRBD1; j_call: TRBJ1-1; v_call: TRBV19; clone_size: NA; cdr3_aa: CASTPLGAGGTEAFF; cdr3_nt: TGTGCCAGTACCCCTTTAGGCGCAGGGGGGACTGAAGCTTTCTTT
d_call: NA; j_call: TRBJ1-1; v_call: TRBV6-5; clone_size: once; cdr3_aa: CASSYMERSEAFF; cdr3_nt: TGTGCCAGCAGTTACATGGAAAGGAGTGAAGCTTTCTTT
d_call: NA; j_call: TRBJ2-1; v_call: TRBV11-2; clone_size: NA; cdr3_aa: CASSLALSQFF; cdr3_nt: TGTGCCAGCAGCTTAGCCTTGTCGCAGTTCTTC
d_call: NA; j_call: TRBJ2-1; v_call: TRBV10-1; clone_size: NA; cdr3_aa: CASSGGGLYEQFF; cdr3_nt: TGCGCCAGCAGTGGGGGGGGCCTATATGAGCAGTTCTTC
d_call: TRBD1; j_call: TRBJ1-3; v_call: TRBV6-5; clone_size: few; cdr3_aa: CASSQGQSGNTIYF; cdr3_nt: TGTGCCAGCAGTCAGGGACAGTCTGGAAACACCATATATTTT
d_call: TRBD1; j_call: TRBJ1-1; v_call: TRBV2; clone_size: NA; cdr3_aa: CASSVSDRGYTEAFF; cdr3_nt: TGTGCCAGCAGCGTTTCAGACAGGGGCTACACTGAAGCTTTCTTT
d_call: TRBD1; j_call: TRBJ2-2; v_call: TRBV4-1; clone_size: once; cdr3_aa: CASSKGQGARGELFF; cdr3_nt: TGCGCCAGCAGCAAAGGACAGGGGGCGCGAGGGGAGCTGTTTTTT
d_call: NA; j_call: TRBJ1-1; v_call: TRBV2; clone_size: NA; cdr3_aa: CASSEQGIHTEAFF; cdr3_nt: TGTGCCAGCAGTGAACAGGGGATTCACACTGAAGCTTTCTTT
d_call: TRBD1; j_call: TRBJ1-2; v_call: TRBV5-5; clone_size: NA; cdr3_aa: CASSFLTGDYGYTF; cdr3_nt: TGTGCCAGCAGCTTTTTAACAGGGGACTATGGCTACACCTTC
d_call: TRBD1; j_call: TRBJ1-2; v_call: TRBV12-3/TRBV12-4; clone_size: NA; cdr3_aa: CASSYPTGGGYTF; cdr3_nt: TGTGCCAGCAGTTACCCAACAGGGGGAGGCTACACCTTC
d_call: NA; j_call: TRBJ1-2; v_call: TRBV14; clone_size: NA; cdr3_aa: CASSQDLGVHRTTNYGYTF; cdr3_nt: TGTGCCAGCAGCCAAGATTTGGGTGTGCACAGGACAACTAACTATGGCTACACCTTC
d_call: NA; j_call: TRBJ2-1; v_call: TRBV7-9; clone_size: NA; cdr3_aa: CASSQPAGLNEQFF; cdr3_nt: TGTGCCAGCAGCCAACCAGCGGGCCTCAATGAGCAGTTCTTC
d_call: NA; j_call: TRBJ2-7; v_call: TRBV14; clone_size: NA; cdr3_aa: CASSPGFYEQYF; cdr3_nt: TGTGCCAGCAGCCCGGGGTTCTACGAGCAGTACTTC
d_call: TRBD1; j_call: TRBJ1-2; v_call: TRBV27; clone_size: NA; cdr3_aa: CASSPSVGGRGYGYTF; cdr3_nt: TGTGCCAGCAGTCCCTCTGTCGGTGGCAGGGGGTATGGCTACACCTTC
d_call: TRBD1; j_call: TRBJ1-4; v_call: TRBV18; clone_size: NA; cdr3_aa: CASSPIPGQGFEKLFF; cdr3_nt: TGTGCCAGCTCACCAATTCCGGGACAGGGGTTTGAAAAACTGTTTTTT
d_call: NA; j_call: TRBJ1-2; v_call: TRBV27; clone_size: NA; cdr3_aa: CASRPSRAGAYGYTF; cdr3_nt: TGTGCCAGCCGACCATCGCGGGCAGGGGCCTATGGCTACACCTTC
d_call: TRBD1; j_call: TRBJ1-3; v_call: TRBV3-1/TRBV3-2; clone_size: NA; cdr3_aa: CASSPRTPGQGARNTIYF; cdr3_nt: TGTGCCAGCAGCCCTCGTACACCGGGACAGGGGGCAAGAAACACCATATATTTT
d_call: NA; j_call: TRBJ2-7; v_call: TRBV11-2; clone_size: NA; cdr3_aa: CASSRYSRGASYEQYF; cdr3_nt: TGTGCCAGCAGCCGATACAGTCGGGGGGCATCCTACGAGCAGTACTTC
d_call: NA; j_call: TRBJ1-1; v_call: TRBV6-5; clone_size: medium-sized; cdr3_aa: CASSPPERTEAFF; cdr3_nt: TGTGCCAGCAGTCCCCCGGAGCGGACTGAAGCTTTCTTT
d_call: TRBD1; j_call: TRBJ1-6; v_call: TRBV30; clone_size: once; cdr3_aa: CAWGGQRISPLHF; cdr3_nt: TGTGCCTGGGGGGGACAGCGTATTTCACCCCTCCACTTT
d_call: NA; j_call: TRBJ1-5; v_call: TRBV24-1; clone_size: NA; cdr3_aa: CATSDNDRRNNQPQHF; cdr3_nt: TGTGCCACCAGTGACAATGACAGGAGAAATAATCAGCCCCAGCATTTT
d_call: TRBD1; j_call: TRBJ2-7; v_call: TRBV19; clone_size: once; cdr3_aa: CASSRDRSYEQYF; cdr3_nt: TGTGCCAGTTCCCGGGACAGGTCCTACGAGCAGTACTTC
d_call: TRBD1; j_call: TRBJ2-7; v_call: TRBV11-2; clone_size: NA; cdr3_aa: CASSLIRTGSSYEQYF; cdr3_nt: TGTGCCAGCAGCTTAATCCGGACAGGATCAAGTTACGAGCAGTACTTC
d_call: NA; j_call: TRBJ2-5; v_call: TRBV11-2; clone_size: NA; cdr3_aa: CASSPELASSETQYF; cdr3_nt: TGTGCCAGCAGCCCCGAACTAGCTAGCAGCGAGACCCAGTACTTC
d_call: NA; j_call: TRBJ1-1; v_call: TRBV27; clone_size: NA; cdr3_aa: CASRSRTEAFF; cdr3_nt: TGTGCCAGCCGTTCACGGACTGAAGCTTTCTTT
d_call: TRBD1; j_call: TRBJ2-2; v_call: TRBV18; clone_size: NA; cdr3_aa: CASSPPGQGNTGELFF; cdr3_nt: TGTGCCAGCTCACCGCCGGGACAGGGGAACACCGGGGAGCTGTTTTTT
d_call: NA; j_call: TRBJ2-3; v_call: TRBV30; clone_size: NA; cdr3_aa: CAWSTTDTQYF; cdr3_nt: TGTGCCTGGAGTACAACAGATACGCAGTATTTT
d_call: TRBD2; j_call: TRBJ2-7; v_call: TRBV10-2; clone_size: few; cdr3_aa: CATTSGSTVEQYF; cdr3_nt: TGCGCCACGACTAGCGGGAGTACCGTCGAGCAGTACTTC
d_call: NA; j_call: TRBJ1-1; v_call: TRBV6-5; clone_size: few; cdr3_aa: CASRAGGKNTEAFF; cdr3_nt: TGTGCCAGCAGAGCTGGGGGGAAGAACACTGAAGCTTTCTTT
d_call: TRBD2; j_call: TRBJ2-1; v_call: TRBV18; clone_size: NA; cdr3_aa: CASSPSSGRADEFF; cdr3_nt: TGTGCCAGCTCACCAAGTAGCGGGAGGGCCGATGAGTTCTTC
d_call: NA; j_call: TRBJ1-5; v_call: TRBV11-2; clone_size: NA; cdr3_aa: CASSLGQSSIQPQHF; cdr3_nt: TGTGCCAGCAGCTTAGGACAGTCCTCGATCCAGCCCCAGCATTTT
d_call: TRBD1; j_call: TRBJ2-7; v_call: TRBV5-6; clone_size: once; cdr3_aa: CASSLEGQGFNRQYF; cdr3_nt: TGTGCCAGCAGCTTGGAGGGACAGGGTTTTAATAGGCAGTACTTC
d_call: TRBD2; j_call: TRBJ2-1; v_call: TRBV2; clone_size: NA; cdr3_aa: CASSEGGRSYNEQFF; cdr3_nt: TGTGCCAGCAGTGAAGGCGGGAGGTCCTACAATGAGCAGTTCTTC
d_call: NA; j_call: TRBJ1-2; v_call: TRBV7-9; clone_size: NA; cdr3_aa: CASTQELGVYGYTF; cdr3_nt: TGTGCCAGCACCCAAGAGTTAGGGGTATATGGCTACACCTTC
d_call: TRBD1; j_call: TRBJ1-2; v_call: TRBV30; clone_size: NA; cdr3_aa: CAWGGTAYGYTF; cdr3_nt: TGTGCCTGGGGGGGGACAGCATATGGCTACACCTTC
d_call: NA; j_call: TRBJ1-2; v_call: TRBV7-9; clone_size: NA; cdr3_aa: CASSLAGNYGYTF; cdr3_nt: TGTGCCAGCAGCTTAGCGGGCAATTATGGCTACACCTTC
d_call: NA; j_call: TRBJ1-2; v_call: TRBV5-1; clone_size: NA; cdr3_aa: CASSLGRINYGYTF; cdr3_nt: TGCGCCAGCAGCTTGGGGAGAATTAACTATGGCTACACCTTC
d_call: TRBD1; j_call: TRBJ1-2; v_call: TRBV19; clone_size: NA; cdr3_aa: CASSTRQGGYGYTF; cdr3_nt: TGTGCCAGTAGTACTCGACAGGGTGGCTATGGCTACACCTTC
d_call: TRBD1; j_call: TRBJ2-4; v_call: TRBV2; clone_size: few; cdr3_aa: CASSGQGAHIQYF; cdr3_nt: TGTGCCAGCAGTGGTCAGGGGGCTCACATTCAGTACTTC
d_call: NA; j_call: TRBJ1-6; v_call: TRBV7-2; clone_size: NA; cdr3_aa: CASSSSVRGNSPLHF; cdr3_nt: TGTGCCAGCAGCTCTTCAGTAAGGGGTAATTCACCCCTCCACTTT
d_call: NA; j_call: TRBJ1-2; v_call: TRBV11-1; clone_size: NA; cdr3_aa: CASSLALGQKRGYTF; cdr3_nt: TGTGCCAGCAGCTTAGCGCTGGGACAAAAACGAGGCTACACCTTC
d_call: TRBD2; j_call: TRBJ2-3; v_call: TRBV7-2; clone_size: NA; cdr3_aa: CASSSSGGRVDTQYF; cdr3_nt: TGTGCCAGCAGCTCCAGCGGGGGTCGCGTGGATACGCAGTATTTT
d_call: NA; j_call: TRBJ2-3; v_call: TRBV19; clone_size: NA; cdr3_aa: CASSIGGYGTDTQYF; cdr3_nt: TGTGCCAGTAGTATTGGGGGGTACGGCACAGATACGCAGTATTTT
d_call: NA; j_call: TRBJ1-4; v_call: TRBV3-1/TRBV3-2; clone_size: NA; cdr3_aa: CASSPHTANEKLFF; cdr3_nt: TGTGCCAGCAGCCCCCACACCGCTAATGAAAAACTGTTTTTT
d_call: TRBD2; j_call: TRBJ2-5; v_call: TRBV29-1; clone_size: NA; cdr3_aa: CSVVHSGRETQYF; cdr3_nt: TGCAGCGTTGTGCATAGCGGGAGAGAGACCCAGTACTTC